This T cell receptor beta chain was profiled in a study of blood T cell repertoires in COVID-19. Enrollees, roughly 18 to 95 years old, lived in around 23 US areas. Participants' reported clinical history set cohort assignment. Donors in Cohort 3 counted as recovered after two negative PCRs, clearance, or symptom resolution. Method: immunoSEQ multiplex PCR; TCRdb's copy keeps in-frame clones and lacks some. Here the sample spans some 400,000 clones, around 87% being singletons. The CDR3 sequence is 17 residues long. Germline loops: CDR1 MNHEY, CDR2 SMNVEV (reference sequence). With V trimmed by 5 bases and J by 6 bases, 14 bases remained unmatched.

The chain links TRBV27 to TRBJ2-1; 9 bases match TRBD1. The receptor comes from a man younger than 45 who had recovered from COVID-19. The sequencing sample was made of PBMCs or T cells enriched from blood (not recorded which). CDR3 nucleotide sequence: TGTGCCAGCAGTACACTCCCCGGGACAGGGATGGCCAATGAGCAGTTCTTC. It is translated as CASSTLPGTGMANEQFF.